These T cell receptor beta chains were read from a single sample in a study of shared clonotypes between healthy human individuals. The repertoire was sequenced with immunoSEQ multiplex PCR; TCRdb's copy has only in-frame clones and lacks some. The table has approximately 2,300,000 clones, roughly 92% seen once. Material: naive CD4+ T cells from PBMCs. The receptors come from a man between 18 and 29 years old in good health. Some clones in this sample may be carry-over from other donors' samples. Both conserved end residues are part of each CDR3. A D gene is named only where the DNA matches it firmly. Part of the rows lack a size; the others show once, few, many or a class for expanded clones.

d_gene	v_gene	j_gene	abundance	CDR3nt	CDR3aa
-	TRBV11-2	TRBJ2-7	once	TGTGCCAGCAGCTTAGATTCCGGGACCCGCCTCCAGTACTTC	CASSLDSGTRLQYF
-	TRBV5-1	TRBJ2-2	-	TGCGCCAGCAGCTTCGGGCGGAGGGCCGGGGAGCTGTTTTTT	CASSFGRRAGELFF
-	TRBV10-3	TRBJ1-1	few	TGTGCCATCAGTGATCTTAAGACGGGCGAAGCTTTCTTT	CAISDLKTGEAFF
-	TRBV5-4	TRBJ2-1	once	TGTGCCAGCAGCTTGCTAGATAATGAGCAGTTCTTC	CASSLLDNEQFF
-	TRBV2	TRBJ2-5	-	TGTGCCAGCTGCGAGGTACTAGAGACCCAGTACTTC	CASCEVLETQYF
TRBD2	TRBV7-6	TRBJ2-7	-	TGTGCCAGCAGCTTAGCCCCCCCCCGACTAGCGCCGTACGAGCAGTACTTC	CASSLAPPRLAPYEQYF
-	TRBV5-8	TRBJ1-3	-	TGTGCCAGCAGCGCGGTGAGCTCTGGAAACACCATATATTTT	CASSAVSSGNTIYF
-	TRBV29-1	TRBJ1-1	few	TGCAGCGTTGAAGAACTCCATTGGGGAGCTTTCTTT	CSVEELHWGAFF
-	TRBV2	TRBJ2-3	-	TGTGCCAGCAGTTCGCGACCATCTAGCACAGATACGCAGTATTTT	CASSSRPSSTDTQYF
-	TRBV5-4	TRBJ1-3	-	TGTGCCAGCAGCTTGGGACGGATTCCAGGAAACACCATATATTTT	CASSLGRIPGNTIYF
TRBD1	TRBV5-1	TRBJ2-2	-	TGCGCCAGCAACACAGGGGCCGGGGAGCTGTTTTTT	CASNTGAGELFF
-	TRBV6-6	TRBJ1-2	-	TGTGCCAGCAGTTACAAGATCCGCGATGGCTACACCTTC	CASSYKIRDGYTF
TRBD1	TRBV9	TRBJ2-5	-	TGTGCCAGCAGCGTGGGACAGTCCCCAGGGACCCAGTACTTC	CASSVGQSPGTQYF
-	TRBV2	TRBJ2-6	-	TGTGCCATCATCTCTGGGGCCAACGTCCTGACTTTC	CAIISGANVLTF
-	TRBV5-1	TRBJ2-5	-	TGCGCCACCTCACTATTATTCCAAGAGACCCAGTACTTC	CATSLLFQETQYF
-	TRBV7-3	TRBJ2-1	-	TGTGCCAGCAGCTTACTGGGGAACGCGGCCTACAATGAGCAGTTCTTC	CASSLLGNAAYNEQFF
-	TRBV7-3	TRBJ2-2	-	TGTGCCAGCAGTCGCAGCGGGCAGAACGCGAACACCGGGGAGCTGTTTTTT	CASSRSGQNANTGELFF
TRBD2	TRBV5-1	TRBJ2-1	-	TGCGCCAGCAGCTTTTTCCCCCCGGCTACCGCTTTAGCGGGAAGAGTAAGTGAGCAGTTCTTC	CASSFFPPATALAGRVSEQFF
-	TRBV13	TRBJ1-4	-	TGTGCCAGCAGCTTCCGGGACGCTAATGAAAAACTGTTTTTT	CASSFRDANEKLFF
-	TRBV28	TRBJ1-5	many	TGTGCCAGCAGTTTAGATAGCAATCAGCCCCAGCATTTT	CASSLDSNQPQHF
TRBD2	TRBV25-1	TRBJ2-7	-	TGTGCCAGCAGCTCGACTAGCGGGTCGTACTACGAGCAGTACTTC	CASSSTSGSYYEQYF
-	TRBV7-2	TRBJ2-2	-	TGTGCCAGCAGCCCCGACTGGGGGTCCGGGGAGCTGTTTTTT	CASSPDWGSGELFF
-	TRBV5-6	TRBJ1-3	-	TGTGCCAGCAGCCTAAACGCCCCCACAGGTCCAGGAAACACCATATATTTT	CASSLNAPTGPGNTIYF
-	TRBV28	TRBJ1-4	-	TGTGCCAGCAGTTTATCCAAAGACATTCGGATGTTTTTT	CASSLSKDIRMFF
-	TRBV28	TRBJ1-5	-	TGTGCCAGCAGTTTACGCCTCTGGGTCTATAGCAATCAGCCCCAGCATTTT	CASSLRLWVYSNQPQHF
-	TRBV5-1	TRBJ2-7	-	TGCGCCAGCAGCCCTTCGAGGGGGAGGATCTACGAGCAGTACTTC	CASSPSRGRIYEQYF
-	TRBV4-1	TRBJ2-1	-	TGCGCCAGCAGCCTACCGGGGTACGCTGAGCAGTTCTTC	CASSLPGYAEQFF
-	TRBV7-9	TRBJ2-1	-	TGTGCCAGCAGGCATAAAGATAGTGCCACGTCCTACAATGAGCAGTTCTTC	CASRHKDSATSYNEQFF
-	TRBV28	TRBJ1-5	-	TGTGCCAGCAGTTTATTTAATCAGCCCCAGCATTTT	CASSLFNQPQHF
TRBD1	TRBV9	TRBJ2-7	-	TGTGCCAGCAGCGTAGGAGACTCCGGGACAGCATACTACGAGCAGTACTTC	CASSVGDSGTAYYEQYF
TRBD1	TRBV5-8	TRBJ2-7	-	TGTGCCAGCAGCGGACAGGGGTTTAGCTACGAGCAGTACTTC	CASSGQGFSYEQYF
-	TRBV6-1	TRBJ2-2	-	TGTGCCAGCTCCCAAGTCCGCCTTGTTCCCGGGGAGCTGTTTTTT	CASSQVRLVPGELFF
-	TRBV5-4	TRBJ2-2	-	TGTGCCAGCAGCCGGGACTGGTCCCGTGGGGAGCTGTTTTTT	CASSRDWSRGELFF
TRBD2	TRBV15	TRBJ2-1	-	TGTGCCACAATAGCGGGTGCGAGCTCCTACAATGAGCAGTTCTTC	CATIAGASSYNEQFF
-	TRBV5-1	TRBJ2-5	once	TGCGCCAGCAGCTTGGGCCAGAAAGAGACCCAGTACTTC	CASSLGQKETQYF
TRBD1	TRBV6-5	TRBJ1-1	once	TGTGCCACCCCGGGAGGGGGCGGGATGAACACTGAAGCTTTCTTT	CATPGGGGMNTEAFF
-	TRBV11-2	TRBJ1-1	-	TGTGCCAGCAGCTTAGATTGGCCGAACACTGAAGCTTTCTTT	CASSLDWPNTEAFF
TRBD2	TRBV28	TRBJ2-4	-	TGTGCCAGCGCTTACCCTAGCGGGAGGGCCAAAAACATTCAGTACTTC	CASAYPSGRAKNIQYF
-	TRBV5-4	TRBJ2-5	-	TGTGCCAGCAGCTTGGTTGGGGAGACCCAGTACTTC	CASSLVGETQYF
TRBD1	TRBV4-3	TRBJ1-1	few	TGCGCCAGCAGCCAAGACACAGGGGTTGGCACTGAAGCTTTCTTT	CASSQDTGVGTEAFF
-	TRBV9	TRBJ2-5	-	TGTGCCAGCAGCCTAACTGGAGGACAAGAGACCCAGTACTTC	CASSLTGGQETQYF
-	TRBV5-4	TRBJ1-2	-	TGTGCCAGTAGACAGGCCGCTTTAATCCCCTACACCTTC	CASRQAALIPYTF
TRBD2	TRBV7-2	TRBJ2-7	-	TGTGCCAGCAGCTCCTATCTCCAGACTAGCGGGAGGTCCTACGAGCAGTACTTC	CASSSYLQTSGRSYEQYF
-	TRBV7-2	TRBJ2-2	-	TGTGCCACGACTCGTACGGTACAGGCCGGGGAGCTGTTTTTT	CATTRTVQAGELFF
-	TRBV7-9	TRBJ2-7	-	TGTGCCAGCAGCCCTGTTAGCTCCTACGAGCAGTACTTC	CASSPVSSYEQYF
-	TRBV5-1	TRBJ1-3	-	TGCGCCAGCAGCTCGGGAGGTTCTGGAAACACCATATATTTT	CASSSGGSGNTIYF
-	TRBV9	TRBJ2-7	-	TGTGCCAGCAGCTTCTCGCAGTTCGACGAGCAGTACTTC	CASSFSQFDEQYF
TRBD2	TRBV6-9	TRBJ2-7	-	TGTGCCAGCAGCCTTACACTAGCGGGAGGAGCTTACGAGCAGTACTTC	CASSLTLAGGAYEQYF
TRBD2	TRBV11-2	TRBJ2-3	once	TGTGCCAGCAGCTTACGGGGGGTCACAGATACGCAGTATTTT	CASSLRGVTDTQYF
TRBD1	TRBV5-1	TRBJ1-4	-	TGCGCCAGCAGCGAGGAAGGGGGCGCTGGGGAAAAACTGTTTTTT	CASSEEGGAGEKLFF
-	TRBV5-1	TRBJ2-3	-	TGCGCCAGCAGCTTGGGGCCATCATTGACAGATACGCAGTATTTT	CASSLGPSLTDTQYF
-	TRBV2	TRBJ1-4	once	TGTGCCGTACAAAAATTCTCAACTAATGAAAAACTGTTTTTT	CAVQKFSTNEKLFF